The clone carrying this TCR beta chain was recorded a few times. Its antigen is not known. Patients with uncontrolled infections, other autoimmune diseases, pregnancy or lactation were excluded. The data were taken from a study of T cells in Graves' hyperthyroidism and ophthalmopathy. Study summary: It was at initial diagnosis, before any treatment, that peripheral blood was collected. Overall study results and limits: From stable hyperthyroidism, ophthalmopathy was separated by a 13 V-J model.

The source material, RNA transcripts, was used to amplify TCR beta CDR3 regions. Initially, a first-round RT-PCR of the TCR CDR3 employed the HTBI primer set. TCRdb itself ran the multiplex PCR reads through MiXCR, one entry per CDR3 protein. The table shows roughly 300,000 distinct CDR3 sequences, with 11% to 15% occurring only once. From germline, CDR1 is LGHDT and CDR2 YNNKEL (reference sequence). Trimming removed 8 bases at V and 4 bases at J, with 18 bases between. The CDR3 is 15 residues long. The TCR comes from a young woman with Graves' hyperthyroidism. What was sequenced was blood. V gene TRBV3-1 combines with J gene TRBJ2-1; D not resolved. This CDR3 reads CASESNSEPYNEQFF. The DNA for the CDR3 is TGTGCCAGCGAATCGAACAGCGAACCTTACAATGAGCAGTTCTTC.